The 3 T cell receptor beta chains below come from one sample, sequenced in a study of radiation and T cells in renal cell carcinoma. Here immunoSEQ multiplex PCR was the method, and the copy in TCRdb shows in-frame clones only, minus some. The table has tens of thousands of clones, approximately 84% seen once. Documented time point: blood 2 weeks post-SBRT. Treatment given: 15 Gy SBRT to primary tumor, nephrectomy 4 weeks later. Sequencing used blood, obtained from a patient whose treatment included radiotherapy and nephrectomy. The receptors were gathered from a man in his fifties or sixties with renal cell carcinoma.

The chain uses TRBV6-5 and TRBJ2-7, with D perhaps matching TRBD1 (7 bases). Germline CDR1 and CDR2: MNHEY and SVGAGI. The CDR3 has 14 amino acids. The V and J ends lost 6 bases and 5 bases respectively, with 17 bases between them. This chain's CDR3 is CASRGGGYLHEQYF. CDR3 bases: TGTGCCAGCAGAGGAGGGGGCTATCTCCACGAGCAGTACTTC.

This clone is a singleton in its sample. The chain is built from TRBV9 and TRBJ2-3, with a tentative D call TRBD2 (6 bases). V was pared by 2 bases and J by 4 bases, with 11 bases between. Germline assignment: CDR1 SGDLS and CDR2 YYNGEE. This CDR3 spans 14 amino acids. The CDR3 sequence is CASSVTRGSDTQYF. CDR3 nucleotides: TGTGCCAGCAGCGTGACCCGGGGGTCAGATACGCAGTATTTT.

In DNA form, the CDR3 reads TGTGCCTGGACTCAGCGGGTCACAGATACGCAGTATTTT. Translated, it gives CAWTQRVTDTQYF. The chain carries TRBV30 and TRBJ2-3; TRBD2 is a possible D gene (6 bases). The germline V gene has CDR1 GTSNPN and CDR2 SVGIG (reference sequence). V was shortened by 4 bases and J by 2 bases, with 10 bases between the two germline ends. The CDR3 has 13 amino acids.